Listed here is a single T cell receptor beta chain. In patients chosen for sequencing, flow cytometry had shown CD8+CD57+ cell expansion. These data originate in a study of CD8+CD57+ T cells in acquired aplastic anemia. Investigators profiled TCR beta VDJ and CDR3 from genomic DNA template. MiXCR, run by TCRdb on the reads, gives a single entry per CDR3 protein. Of about 160,000 distinct CDR3 sequences detected, about 64% appear once; the ten largest clones hold approximately 48%. Germline assignment: CDR1 DFQATT and CDR2 SNEGSKA (reference sequence). V lost 5 bases and J lost 7, with 14 bases in between. The CDR3 runs to 13 residues.

The genes are TRBV20-1 and TRBJ1-4; D call uncertain. Specimen: sorted CD4+, CD8+, or CD8+CD57+ T cells (not recorded which) from PBMCs. The TCR originated in a human donor with aplastic anemia. CDR3 DNA sequence: TGCAGTGCTGCGGGAGGACTTGGTGAAAAACTGTTTTTT. Translation gives CSAAGGLGEKLFF.